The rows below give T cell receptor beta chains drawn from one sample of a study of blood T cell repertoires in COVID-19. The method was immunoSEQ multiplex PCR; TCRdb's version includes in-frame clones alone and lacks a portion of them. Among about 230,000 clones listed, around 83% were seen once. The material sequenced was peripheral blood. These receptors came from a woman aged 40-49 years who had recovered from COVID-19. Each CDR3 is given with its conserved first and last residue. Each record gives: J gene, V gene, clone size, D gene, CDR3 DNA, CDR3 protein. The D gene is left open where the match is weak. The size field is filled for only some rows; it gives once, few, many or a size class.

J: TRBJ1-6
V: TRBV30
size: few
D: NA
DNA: TGTGCCTGGACGGGGTCGGGGAGACTTTATAATTCACCCCTCCACTTT
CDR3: CAWTGSGRLYNSPLHF

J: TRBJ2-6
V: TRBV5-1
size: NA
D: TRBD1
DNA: TGCGCCAGCAGTCGGACAGGGGGCTCTGGGGCCAACGTCCTGACTTTC
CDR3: CASSRTGGSGANVLTF

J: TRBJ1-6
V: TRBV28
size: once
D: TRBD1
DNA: TGTGCCAGCAGGTCCTACACAGGGGGAGGATCACCCCTCCACTTT
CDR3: CASRSYTGGGSPLHF

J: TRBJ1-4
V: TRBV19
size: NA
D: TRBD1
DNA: TGTGCCAGTAGTAAAGGACAGGTTTCCGAAAAACTGTTTTTT
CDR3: CASSKGQVSEKLFF

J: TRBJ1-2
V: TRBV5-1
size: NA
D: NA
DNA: TGCGCCAGCAGCTTGTGGGGCAGGGGCCATGGCTACACCTTC
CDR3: CASSLWGRGHGYTF

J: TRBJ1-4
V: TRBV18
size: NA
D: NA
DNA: TGTGCCAGCTCACCCCTATCGGGTGAAAAACTGTTTTTT
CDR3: CASSPLSGEKLFF

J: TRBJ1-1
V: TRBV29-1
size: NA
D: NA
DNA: TGCAGCACAATACAGGGTTCTTGGGCTTTCTTT
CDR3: CSTIQGSWAFF

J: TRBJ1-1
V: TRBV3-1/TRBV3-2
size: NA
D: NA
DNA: TGTGCCAGCAGCCTGCAGGGTAAGGATGAAGCTTTCTTT
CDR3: CASSLQGKDEAFF

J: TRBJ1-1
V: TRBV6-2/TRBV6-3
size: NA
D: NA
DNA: TGTGCCAGCAGTCCGACAGATGGACGGAGAACGAGAAATGAAGCTTTCTTT
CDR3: CASSPTDGRRTRNEAFF

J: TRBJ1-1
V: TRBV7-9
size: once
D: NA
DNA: TGTGCCAGCGCTCAGATAATGAACACTGAAGCTTTCTTT
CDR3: CASAQIMNTEAFF

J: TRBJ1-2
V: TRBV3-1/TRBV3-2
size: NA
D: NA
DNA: TGTGCCAGCAGCCAAGTACCTGACTTAGGCTACACCTTC
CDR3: CASSQVPDLGYTF

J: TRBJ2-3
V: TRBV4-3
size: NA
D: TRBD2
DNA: TGCGCCAGCAGCCAAGATGACCCGTTTACTAGACTAGCGGGGAACACAGATACGCAGTATTTT
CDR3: CASSQDDPFTRLAGNTDTQYF

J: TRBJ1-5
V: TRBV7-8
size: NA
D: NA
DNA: TGTGCCAGCAGCTTAAGTTGGACACCGAATCAGCCCCAGCATTTT
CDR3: CASSLSWTPNQPQHF

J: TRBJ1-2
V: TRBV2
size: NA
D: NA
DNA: TGTGCCAGCAGGGCCGACACCGTCTATGGCTACACCTTC
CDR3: CASRADTVYGYTF

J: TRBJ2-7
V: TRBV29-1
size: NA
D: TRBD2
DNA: TGCAGCGTTGCCCCGCGGCTAGCGGGGTTCTACGAGCAGTACTTC
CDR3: CSVAPRLAGFYEQYF

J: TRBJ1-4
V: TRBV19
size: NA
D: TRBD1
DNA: TGTGCCAGCGTCGCCCGAGGGACAGGGGTTAATGAAAAACTGTTTTTT
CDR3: CASVARGTGVNEKLFF

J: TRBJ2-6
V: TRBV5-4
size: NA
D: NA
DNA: TGTGCCAGCAGCCTCGGGGCCAACGTCCTGACTTTC
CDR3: CASSLGANVLTF

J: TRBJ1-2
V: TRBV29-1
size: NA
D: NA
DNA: TGCAGCGTTGAGCAGGGTACGGGTGGCTACACCTTC
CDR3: CSVEQGTGGYTF

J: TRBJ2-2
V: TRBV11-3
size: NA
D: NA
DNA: TGTGCCAGCAGCTGGGTAGCCACCGGGGAGCTGTTTTTT
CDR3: CASSWVATGELFF

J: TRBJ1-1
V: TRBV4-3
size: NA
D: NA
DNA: TGCGCCAGCAGCCTCATCAGGGGCACTGAAGCTTTCTTT
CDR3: CASSLIRGTEAFF

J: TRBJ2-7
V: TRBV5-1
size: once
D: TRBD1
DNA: TGCGCCAGCAGCTTGGAGCCGCACAGGGGGTTTTCCTCTTTCTACGAGCAGTACTTC
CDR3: CASSLEPHRGFSSFYEQYF

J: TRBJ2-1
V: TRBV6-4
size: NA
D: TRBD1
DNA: TGTGCCAGCAGCTCTTCGGACAGGGTGGGGAATGAGCAGTTCTTC
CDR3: CASSSSDRVGNEQFF

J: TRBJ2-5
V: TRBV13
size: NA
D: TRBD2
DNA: TGTGCCAGCAGTGAAACTAGCGGGGGGCAAGAGACCCAGTACTTC
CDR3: CASSETSGGQETQYF

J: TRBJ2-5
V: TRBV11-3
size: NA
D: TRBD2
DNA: TGTGCCAGCAGCTTCGGGGGGCAAGAGACCCAGTACTTC
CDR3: CASSFGGQETQYF

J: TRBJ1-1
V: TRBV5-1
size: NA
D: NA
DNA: TGCGCCAGCCAACGAGCCGCCGGGACTTCCCTATTGAACACTGAAGCTTTCTTT
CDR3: CASQRAAGTSLLNTEAFF

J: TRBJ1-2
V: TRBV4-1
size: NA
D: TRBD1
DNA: TGCGCCAGCAGCCACGAACTGATAGGGACAGGGGATGGCTACACCTTC
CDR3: CASSHELIGTGDGYTF

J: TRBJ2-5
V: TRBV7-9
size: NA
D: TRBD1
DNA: TGTGCCAGCAGCTTATACTACCAGGGGGTTTTCGAGACCCAGTACTTC
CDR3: CASSLYYQGVFETQYF

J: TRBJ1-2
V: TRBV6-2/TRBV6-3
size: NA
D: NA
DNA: TGTGCCAGCAGTTATACGGGAAATTATGGCTACACCTTC
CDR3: CASSYTGNYGYTF

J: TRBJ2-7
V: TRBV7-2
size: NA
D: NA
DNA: TGTGCCAGCAGCTTAGAGTGGTCAGGGTGGGAGCAGTACTTC
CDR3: CASSLEWSGWEQYF

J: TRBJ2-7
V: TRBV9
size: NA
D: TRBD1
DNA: TGTGCCAGCAGCGAAGGACAGGCCTACGAGCAGTACTTC
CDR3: CASSEGQAYEQYF

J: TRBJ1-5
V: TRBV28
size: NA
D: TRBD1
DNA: TGTGCCAGCAGATTTACAGGGGATAGCAATCAGCCCCAGCATTTT
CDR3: CASRFTGDSNQPQHF

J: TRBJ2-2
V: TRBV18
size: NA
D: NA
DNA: TGTGCCAGCTCACCATCACAGGGCACCGGGGAGCTGTTTTTT
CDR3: CASSPSQGTGELFF

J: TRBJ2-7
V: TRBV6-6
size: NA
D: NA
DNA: TGTGCCAGCAGTTCGCTCCAACCGGGACTGGCCTACGAGCAGTACTTC
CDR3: CASSSLQPGLAYEQYF

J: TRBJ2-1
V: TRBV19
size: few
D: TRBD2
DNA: TGTGCCAGTAGGACGGGACTAGGGATGGATGAGCAGTTCTTC
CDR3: CASRTGLGMDEQFF

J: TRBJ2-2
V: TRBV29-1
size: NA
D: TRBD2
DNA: TGCAGCGTTGACCGAGGGACTAGCGGGGGCGGGGAGCTGTTTTTT
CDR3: CSVDRGTSGGGELFF

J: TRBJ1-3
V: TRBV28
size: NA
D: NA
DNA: TGTGCCAGCAGTTTTTGGGAGACGGGAAACACCATATATTTT
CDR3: CASSFWETGNTIYF

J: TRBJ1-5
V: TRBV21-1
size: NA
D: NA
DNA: TGTGCCAGCCAGGGGGCGCGGGGGCGTTCAGATAGCAATCAGCCCCAGCATTTT
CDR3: CASQGARGRSDSNQPQHF

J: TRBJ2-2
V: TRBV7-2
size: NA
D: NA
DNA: TGTGCCAGCAGCTTCAGAACGGGTGTCACCGGGGAGCTGTTTTTT
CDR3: CASSFRTGVTGELFF

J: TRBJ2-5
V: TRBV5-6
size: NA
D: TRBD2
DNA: TGTGCCAGCAAAAACGGGGGGACCTCACAAGAGACCCAGTACTTC
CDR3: CASKNGGTSQETQYF

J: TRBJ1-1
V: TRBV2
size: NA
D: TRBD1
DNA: TGTGCCAGCGGGAGGACAGGGGCGAACACTGAAGCTTTCTTT
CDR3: CASGRTGANTEAFF

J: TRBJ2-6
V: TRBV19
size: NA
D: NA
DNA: TGTGCCAGTAGGGACGGGAGCTCTGGGGCCAACGTCCTGACTTTC
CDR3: CASRDGSSGANVLTF

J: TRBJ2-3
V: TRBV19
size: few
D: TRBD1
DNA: TGTGCCAGTAGTTCAACCGACAGGGGGCTTAGCACAGATACGCAGTATTTT
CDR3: CASSSTDRGLSTDTQYF

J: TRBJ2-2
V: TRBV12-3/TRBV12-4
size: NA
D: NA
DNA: TGTGCCAGCAGCCAGGGGACCGGGGAGCTGTTTTTT
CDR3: CASSQGTGELFF

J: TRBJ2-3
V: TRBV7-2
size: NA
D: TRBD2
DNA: TGTGCCAGCAGCTTTCTTTTATCAGTAGCGGGCCCCGCAGATACGCAGTATTTT
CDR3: CASSFLLSVAGPADTQYF

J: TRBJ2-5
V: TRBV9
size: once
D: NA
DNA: TGTGCCAGCAGCTTACTAGCAGTACAAGAGACCCAGTACTTC
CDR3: CASSLLAVQETQYF

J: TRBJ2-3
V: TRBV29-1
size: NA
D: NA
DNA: TGCAGCGTTGCTCCTCCCACAGATACGCAGTATTTT
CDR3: CSVAPPTDTQYF

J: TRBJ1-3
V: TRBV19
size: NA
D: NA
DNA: TGTGCCAGTAGTGCCAAACAGGGTGATGGAAACACCATATATTTT
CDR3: CASSAKQGDGNTIYF

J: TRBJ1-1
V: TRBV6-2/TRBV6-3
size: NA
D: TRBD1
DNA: TGTGCCAGCAGCGGGACAGGACGTACTGAAGCTTTCTTT
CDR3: CASSGTGRTEAFF

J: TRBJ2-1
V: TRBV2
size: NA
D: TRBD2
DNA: TGTGCCAGCAGTACTGGGACTAGCGGGGGTTACAATGAGCAGTTCTTC
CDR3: CASSTGTSGGYNEQFF

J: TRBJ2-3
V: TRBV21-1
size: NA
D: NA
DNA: TGTGCCAGCATCATTGCTCTGAGTAGGACTAGCGGGGGCCGCGGCGGTGTAGATACGCAGTATTTT
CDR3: CASIIALSRTSGGRGGVDTQYF

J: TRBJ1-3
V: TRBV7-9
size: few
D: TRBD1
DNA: TGTGCCAGCAGCTTAGTATATGGACAGGCAACTGGAAACACCATATATTTT
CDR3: CASSLVYGQATGNTIYF

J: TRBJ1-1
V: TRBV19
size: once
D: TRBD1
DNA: TGTGCCAGTAGTATTTCCACAGGGGCCGTCCCAGAAGCTTTCTTT
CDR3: CASSISTGAVPEAFF

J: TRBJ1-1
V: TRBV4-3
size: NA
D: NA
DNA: TGCGCCAGCAGCCAAGTCTCAGGATTCGTCACTGAAGCTTTCTTT
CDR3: CASSQVSGFVTEAFF

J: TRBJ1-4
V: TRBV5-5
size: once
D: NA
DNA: TGTGCCAGCACCCGGGACACCAATGAAAAACTGTTTTTT
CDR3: CASTRDTNEKLFF

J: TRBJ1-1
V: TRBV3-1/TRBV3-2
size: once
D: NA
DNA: TGTGCCAGCAGCCGCGAATACACTGAAGCTTTCTTT
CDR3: CASSREYTEAFF

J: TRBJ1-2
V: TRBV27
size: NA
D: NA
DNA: TGTGCCAGCAGTTCAGACCAGACAGGACCAAGGGGCTACACCTTC
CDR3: CASSSDQTGPRGYTF

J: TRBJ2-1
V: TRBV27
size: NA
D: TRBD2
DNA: TGTGCCAGCAGTTCAGGACTAGCGGGGGGACCGTTTTACAATGAGCAGTTCTTC
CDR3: CASSSGLAGGPFYNEQFF